The next 31 T cell receptor beta chains were all read from a single sample in a study of T cell clonality in common variable immunodeficiency. Method: immunoSEQ multiplex PCR; TCRdb's copy keeps in-frame clones and lacks some. The table lists some 39,000 clones, with no singletons. Sequenced sample: peripheral blood mononuclear cells. The receptors here all came from a person aged 18-69 years in good health.

This clone showed up many times. The CDR3 extends 3 residues past the end of the read, so its final part is completed from the germline J gene. The gene calls are TRBV20-1 and TRBJ2-7, with TRBD2 matching over 7 bases. Germline V gene data show CDR1 as DFQATT and CDR2 as SNEGSKA (reference sequence). The CDR3 sequence is 16 residues long. Trimming at V came to 0 bases and at J to 2 bases, leaving 10 bases not matched to a gene. Partial CDR3 DNA: TGCAGTGCTAGAGATCGTCGCCTAGCGGTTGCCTACGAG. Its translation: CSARDRRLAVAYE. The whole CDR3 protein reads CSARDRRLAVAYEQYF.

This clone was seen at least ten times. Read coverage stops 3 residues before the CDR3 terminus; the germline J gene supplies the remainder. J is TRBJ2-3 and V is TRBV20-1; D is ambiguous. The CDR3 has 11 amino acids. In germline, CDR1 is DFQATT, CDR2 SNEGSKA (reference sequence). The CDR3: CSAPNYETQYF. The CDR3 bases that were read are TGCAGTGCTCCCAACTACGAGACG.

This clone was recorded many times. With the read ending 3 residues before the CDR3 end, the germline J gene is used to fill in that end. V is TRBV20-1 and J is TRBJ1-3; D perhaps matches TRBD1 (5 bases). Trimming pared 6 bases from V and 0 bases from J, leaving 21 bases between. The length of the CDR3 is 17 residues. The germline gives CDR1 DFQATT, CDR2 SNEGSKA (reference sequence). The CDR3 bases that were read are TGCAGTGCCCCTGCTGCTGGGGGGTCGATCTCTGGAAACACC. This encodes CSAPAAGGSISGNT. In full, the CDR3 is CSAPAAGGSISGNTIYF.

The sample holds many counts of this clone. The CDR3 end is not reached by the read, which stops 3 residues before it; the germline J gene fills it in. V is TRBV30 and J is TRBJ2-5; perhaps TRBD2 as D (6 bases). V was trimmed by 0 bases and J by 0 bases, leaving 11 bases between them. Germline V lookup: CDR1 GTSNPN, CDR2 SVGIG (reference sequence). CDR3 size: 15 residues. CDR3 loop: CAWSVASANQETQYF. The covered CDR3 bases are TGTGCCTGGAGTGTGGCTAGCGCGAACCAAGAGACC.

Ten or more counts support this clone. The read is 3 residues too short to cover the CDR3 end, so that end is filled in from the germline J gene. The V call is TRBV29-1, the J call TRBJ1-1; no definite D call. V lost 8 bases and J 1 base, leaving 20 bases between the germline ends. Germline CDR1 reads SQVTM; CDR2 reads ANQGSEA. This CDR3 is 15 amino acids long. The DNA read from the CDR3 is TGCAGCATTCGCCGAGGCGGGAAGGGGAACACTGAA. Translated, it gives CSIRRGGKGNTE. The complete CDR3 sequence is CSIRRGGKGNTEAFF. The variable domain in full, completed from reference TRBV29-1 and TRBJ1-1, reads SAVISQKPSRDICQRGTSLTIQCQVDSQVTMMFWYRQQPGQSLTLIATANQGSEATYESGFVIDKFPISRPNLTFSTLTVSNMSPEDSSIYLCSIRRGGKGNTEAFFGQGTRLTVV.

This clone was detected many times. The CDR3 end is not reached by the read, which stops 3 residues before it; the germline J gene fills it in. This chain joins TRBV5-1 and TRBJ1-2; 9 nucleotides line up with TRBD1. This CDR3 is 15 amino acids long. With 2 bases clipped from V and 3 bases from J, the junction kept 5 bases outside the gene matches. CDR1 is SGHRS, CDR2 YFSETQ, per germline. The part of the CDR3 DNA that was read is TGCGCCAGCAGCTTATCACAGGGGGCCCACTATGGC. Amino acid sequence: CASSLSQGAHYG. The CDR3 as a whole reads CASSLSQGAHYGYTF.

This clone came up many times. The CDR3 end falls 3 residues outside the read, so it is completed with the germline J gene. The gene calls are TRBV20-1 and TRBJ2-5; D is unresolved. The V gene lost 8 bases and the J gene lost 4 bases, with 17 bases spanning the gap. The CDR3 runs to 13 residues. Germline lookup yields CDR1 DFQATT and CDR2 SNEGSKA (reference sequence). This CDR3 is CSSGGRSRETQYF. The covered CDR3 bases are TGCAGTTCGGGTGGCCGGAGCCGAGAGACC.

This clone has at least ten counts. The read falls 3 residues short of the CDR3 end, and the missing part is taken from the germline J gene. The V gene is TRBV11-3, the J gene TRBJ2-5; D gene uncertain. The germline CDR1 and CDR2 sequences are SGHNT and YENEEA. The CDR3 contains 13 residues. The germline V and J ends were trimmed by 0 bases and 4 bases, with 6 bases remaining between them. The CDR3 bases that were read are TGTGCCAGCAGCTTAGATTTCGGAGAGACC. This sequence encodes CASSLDFGET. The whole CDR3 is CASSLDFGETQYF. Full variable domain (remainder filled in from reference TRBV11-3 and TRBJ2-5): EAGVVQSPRYKIIEKKQPVAFWCNPISGHNTLYWYLQNLGQGPELLIRYENEEAVDDSQLPKDRFSAERLKGVDSTLKIQPAELGDSAVYLCASSLDFGETQYFGPGTRLLVL.

In this sample, this clone turned up many times. The read ends 3 residues shy of where the CDR3 ends; the end is completed using the germline J gene. This chain joins TRBV20-1 and TRBJ2-5; perhaps TRBD2 as D (6 bases). The germline V and J ends were trimmed by 2 bases and 1 base, with 11 bases remaining between them. Germline V gives CDR1 DFQATT, CDR2 SNEGSKA (reference sequence). The CDR3 has 14 amino acids. The DNA read from the CDR3 is TGCAGTGCTAGATCTGGACTAATCCAAGAGACC. Protein sequence: CSARSGLIQET. The complete CDR3 reads CSARSGLIQETQYF.

This clone occurred many times. The read stops 3 residues short of the end of the CDR3; the missing end is completed from the germline J gene. The rearrangement joins TRBV6-1 to TRBJ2-7, with 9 bases that match TRBD2. The ends lost 4 bases at V and 3 bases at J; junction bases unmatched: 4. Germline lookup yields CDR1 MNHNS and CDR2 SASEGT. This CDR3 is built from 14 residues. The sequenced part of the CDR3 DNA is TGTGCCAGCAGTGTAGCTAGCGGGAACTACGAG. Translating gives CASSVASGNYE. The complete CDR3 protein is CASSVASGNYEQYF.

There are many counts of this clone. The CDR3 extends 3 residues past the end of the read, so its final part is completed from the germline J gene. The chain recombines TRBV5-6 with TRBJ1-2, with unresolved D. V was shortened by 1 base and J by 5 bases, with 12 bases between the two germline ends. CDR1 SGHDT and CDR2 YYEEEE come from the germline V gene. CDR3 length equals 14 residues. CDR3 DNA, as far as it was read: TGTGCCAGCAGCTTGTCGGGGATCAGATATGGC. It codes for CASSLSGIRYG. The full CDR3 protein is CASSLSGIRYGYTF.

This clone has a count of ten or more. Sequencing ends 3 residues short of the CDR3 end; the germline J gene provides the rest. The V and J genes are TRBV18 and TRBJ2-5, with TRBD2 matching over 10 bases. CDR1 and CDR2 (germline): KGHSH, LQKENI. The CDR3 length is 15 residues. After removal of 6 bases from V and 4 bases from J, the junction contained 8 bases not matched to a gene. The CDR3 loop is CASSPLAGVGETQYF. The CDR3 bases that were read are TGTGCCAGCTCGCCTCTAGCGGGAGTTGGAGAGACC.

This clone occurred a few times. At one end, the junction sequence differs from germline, possibly due to a read error. From the germline J gene comes the end of the CDR3, since the read stops 3 residues before it. The rearrangement joins TRBV7-7 to TRBJ1-1; D remains unclear. There are 16 residues in the CDR3. Germline loops: CDR1 SSHAT, CDR2 FNYEAQ (reference sequence). Partial CDR3 DNA: TGTGCTAGCAGCCTGAGCTGGACCCTTCGGGGAGAGACA. Translation gives CASSLSWTLRGET. The entire CDR3 sequence reads CASSLSWTLRGETAFF.

This clone was recorded many times. From the germline J gene comes the end of the CDR3, since the read stops 3 residues before it. The chain combines TRBV29-1 with TRBJ2-3, with 7 bases identical to TRBD1. The V gene end was trimmed by 3 bases and the J gene end by 6 bases; junction bases not matched to a gene: 6. This CDR3 has 13 amino acids. CDR1 is SQVTM and CDR2 is ANQGSEA in the germline V gene. Here the CDR3 reads CSVDRGSPDTQYF. Partial CDR3 DNA: TGCAGCGTTGACAGGGGGTCCCCGGATACG.

The sample holds many counts of this clone. With the read ending 3 residues before the CDR3 end, the germline J gene is used to fill in that end. The chain couples TRBV20-1 to TRBJ2-7; 7 nucleotides match TRBD2. In germline, CDR1 is DFQATT, CDR2 SNEGSKA (reference sequence). The CDR3 runs 16 residues. J lost 4 bases, V lost 4 bases, and 16 bases had no gene match. Partial CDR3 DNA: TGCAGTGCTATTAAGAGCAAGCTAGCGGATTCGTACGAG. Amino acids: CSAIKSKLADSYE. The entire CDR3 protein reads CSAIKSKLADSYEQYF.

This clone was recorded many times. With the read ending 3 residues before the CDR3 end, the germline J gene is used to fill in that end. The chain employs TRBV7-9 and TRBJ1-1; perhaps TRBD1 as D (5 bases). The V gene lost 4 bases and the J gene lost 4 bases, with 7 bases spanning the gap. CDR3 length equals 12 residues. Germline CDR1 is SEHNR and CDR2 is FQNEAQ (reference sequence). The chain's CDR3 is CASSSGGTEAFF. CDR3 DNA (partial): TGTGCCAGCAGCTCGGGGGGCACTGAA.

This clone was found many times. The missing CDR3 end, 3 residues past where the read stops, is filled in from the germline J gene. The rearrangement joins TRBV11-1 to TRBJ2-3, with TRBD1 matching over 10 bases. The CDR3 length is 15 residues. J lost 5 bases, V lost 0 bases, and 2 bases had no gene match. Germline CDR1 is SGHAT and CDR2 is FQDESV (reference sequence). The CDR3 bases that were read are TGTGCCAGCAGCTTAGCGGGACAGGGGAGAGATACG. Its translation: CASSLAGQGRDT. The full CDR3 protein reads CASSLAGQGRDTQYF.

This clone was observed at least ten times. From the germline J gene comes the end of the CDR3, since the read stops 3 residues before it. The genes are TRBV20-1 and TRBJ2-1, with D unclear. Germline CDR1 DFQATT, CDR2 SNEGSKA (reference sequence). Trimming removed 6 bases at V and 6 bases at J, with 9 bases between. This CDR3 spans 11 amino acids. CDR3 sequence reads: CSARRSNEQFF. The sequenced part of the CDR3 DNA is TGCAGTGCCCGTCGGTCCAATGAG.

This clone appeared many times. The sequence runs out 3 residues before the end of the CDR3; the remainder is reconstructed from the germline J gene. The chain has TRBV30 and TRBJ2-5; D not resolved. The CDR3 has 12 residues. Germline loops: CDR1 GTSNPN, CDR2 SVGIG (reference sequence). V gave up 2 bases and J gave up 2 bases, with 6 bases separating them. The CDR3 sequence is CAWSPSQETQYF. The covered CDR3 bases are TGTGCCTGGAGTCCCTCTCAAGAGACC. Together with reference TRBV30 and TRBJ2-5, the CDR3 gives the full variable domain: SQTIHQWPATLVQPVGSPLSLECTVEGTSNPNLYWYRQAAGRGLQLLFYSVGIGQISSEVPQNLSASRPQDRQFILSSKKLLLSDSGFYLCAWSPSQETQYFGPGTRLLVL.

The table lists this clone with a few counts. Coverage ceases 3 residues before the CDR3 finishes, and the germline J gene fills in the end. The J gene is TRBJ2-7, the V gene TRBV7-9; 7 positions agree with TRBD1. The germline CDR1 and CDR2 sequences are SEHNR and FQNEAQ (reference sequence). Unmatched junction bases numbered 13, after V lost 5 bases and J lost 6 bases. CDR3 size: 15 residues. CDR3 amino acids: CASSVRTGPLAEQYF. The CDR3 bases that were read are TGTGCCAGCAGCGTACGGACAGGTCCCCTCGCCGAG.

This clone was seen repeatedly, ten times or more. The CDR3 is cut off 3 residues early in the read; its end comes from the germline J gene. The V call is TRBV5-1, the J call TRBJ2-7; perhaps TRBD1 as D (5 bases). V was clipped by 4 bases and J by 3 bases, with 8 bases between them. CDR3 length: 12 residues. Germline V gene lookup returns CDR1 SGHRS and CDR2 YFSETQ. The part of the CDR3 DNA that was read is TGCGCCAGCAGCAAAGACAGCTACGAG. It is translated as CASSKDSYE. The full-length CDR3 reads as CASSKDSYEQYF.

This clone was observed at least ten times. The read comes to an end 3 residues before the CDR3 does, leaving the germline J gene to fill in the end. V usage is TRBV7-8 and J usage is TRBJ1-2; tentative D call: TRBD1 (6 bases). The V gene's germline CDR1 is SGHVS and CDR2 FQNEAQ. The CDR3 spans 17 residues. Trimming cost V 0 bases and J 0 bases, with 14 bases left between them. This CDR3 reads CASSLAGAPFSNYGYTF. The CDR3 bases that were read are TGTGCCAGCAGCTTAGCGGGGGCGCCTTTTTCTAACTATGGC.

This clone was seen ten or more times. Coverage ceases 3 residues before the CDR3 finishes, and the germline J gene fills in the end. The rearrangement joins TRBV18 to TRBJ2-7; 7 bases align to TRBD2. The CDR3 spans 15 residues. The germline V gene encodes CDR1 KGHSH and CDR2 LQKENI. V lost 3 bases, J lost 2 bases, and 7 bases stayed unmatched. This CDR3 is CASSPSERGTYEQYF. Incomplete CDR3 DNA: TGTGCCAGCTCACCGAGCGAGCGGGGAACCTACGAG.

This clone occurred many times. Read sequence stops 3 residues before the CDR3 end, and the germline J gene provides the missing end. V is TRBV5-6 and J is TRBJ1-6; D ambiguous. The CDR3 covers 13 residues. Germline CDR1 SGHDT, CDR2 YYEEEE. V dropped 4 bases and J dropped 8 bases, with 10 bases sitting between them. CDR3 amino acids: CASSDHSYSPLHF. The sequenced CDR3 bases are TGTGCCAGCAGCGATCACAGTTATTCACCC.

This clone was seen at least ten times. The CDR3 DNA, read in part, is TGTGCCATCAGTGAGTCGGCGGGAACAGGGGCTGAA. Translating it yields CAISESAGTGAE. In full, the CDR3 reads CAISESAGTGAEAFF. V and J are TRBV10-3 and TRBJ1-1; 7 nucleotides line up with TRBD1. Read coverage stops 3 residues before the CDR3 terminus; the germline J gene supplies the remainder. Germline-derived CDR1 and CDR2 are ENHRY and SYGVKD. CDR3 length: 15 residues. V trimming: 0 bases; J trimming: 6 bases; junction bases outside the gene matches: 7.

This clone was observed at least ten times. The read terminates 3 residues before the CDR3 end, so the remaining end is supplied by the germline J gene. J is TRBJ2-7 and V is TRBV20-1; 13 bases are shared with TRBD2. CDR3 length: 19 amino acids. Germline V gene data show CDR1 as DFQATT and CDR2 as SNEGSKA (reference sequence). The V segment lost 0 bases and the J segment 5 bases; nucleotides outside the gene matches: 16. The CDR3 bases that were read are TGCAGTGCTAGAGAGACGCTTGGACTAGCGGGAGTTTTTGCCCACGAG. Translation: CSARETLGLAGVFAHE. The whole CDR3 protein reads CSARETLGLAGVFAHEQYF.

There are many counts of this clone. The CDR3 extends 3 residues past the end of the read, so its final part is completed from the germline J gene. The chain employs TRBV28 and TRBJ1-2; a possible D gene is TRBD1 (6 bases). Germline V gives CDR1 MDHEN, CDR2 SYDVKM. The CDR3 contains 19 residues. CDR3 DNA, as far as it was read: TGTGCCAGCAGTCGCATTTTCGGGACACTTATCACTATGGGGAAAGGC. This translates into CASSRIFGTLITMGKG. The entire CDR3 reads CASSRIFGTLITMGKGYTF.

This clone was observed at least ten times. CDR3 in amino acids: CASRQGVSYEQYF. Partial CDR3 DNA: TGTGCCAGTAGACAGGGTGTTTCCTACGAG. The V call is TRBV19, the J call TRBJ2-7, with a tentative D call TRBD1 (6 bases). The CDR3 extends 3 residues past the end of the read, so its final part is completed from the germline J gene. The CDR3 length is 13 residues. CDR1 and CDR2 from the germline V gene are LNHDA and SQIVND (reference sequence). Trimming removed 6 bases from V and 1 base from J, with 10 bases in between.

This clone has at least ten counts. The observed sequence ends 3 residues before the CDR3 terminus, with the missing tail filled in from the germline J gene. J is TRBJ1-2 and V is TRBV7-2; 8 bases fit TRBD1. Germline loops: CDR1 SGHTA, CDR2 FQGNSA. The CDR3 extends over 13 amino acids. Losses at the gene ends were 5 bases for V and 6 bases for J; bases not matched to a gene: 5. CDR3 amino acids: CASSRTGLDGYTF. The CDR3 DNA, read in part, is TGTGCCAGCAGCAGGACAGGGTTGGATGGC.

This clone was seen at least ten times. The sequenced fragment ends 3 residues before the CDR3 boundary, so the rest is inferred from the germline J gene. The V and J genes are TRBV2 and TRBJ2-1; 9 nucleotides line up with TRBD2. This CDR3 is 16 amino acids long. The ends lost 3 bases at V and 1 base at J; junction bases unmatched: 4. CDR1 is SNHLY, CDR2 FYNNEI, per germline. CDR3 DNA (partial): TGTGCCAGCAGTGAGCGACTAGCGGTTTCCTACAATGAG. Protein: CASSERLAVSYNE. From start to end, the CDR3 is CASSERLAVSYNEQFF.

This clone was seen at least ten times. The read finishes 3 residues shy of the CDR3 end, and the germline J gene is used to complete it. This chain connects TRBV20-1 to TRBJ2-2; possibly TRBD1 for D (6 bases). The CDR3 has 14 amino acids. The germline V and J ends were trimmed by 0 bases and 1 base, with 6 bases remaining between them. In germline, CDR1 is DFQATT, CDR2 SNEGSKA (reference sequence). CDR3 protein: CSAREQGNTGELFF. The CDR3 DNA, read in part, is TGCAGTGCTAGAGAACAGGGGAACACCGGGGAG.